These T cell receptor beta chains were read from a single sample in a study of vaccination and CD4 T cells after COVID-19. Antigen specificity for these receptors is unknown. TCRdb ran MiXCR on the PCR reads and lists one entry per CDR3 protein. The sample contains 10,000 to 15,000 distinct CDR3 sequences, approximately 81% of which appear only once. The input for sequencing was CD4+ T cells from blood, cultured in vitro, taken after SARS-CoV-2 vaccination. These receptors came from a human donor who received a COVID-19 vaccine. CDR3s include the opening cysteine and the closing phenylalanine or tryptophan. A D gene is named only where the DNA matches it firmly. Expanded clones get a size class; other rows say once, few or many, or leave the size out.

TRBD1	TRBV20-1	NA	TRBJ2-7	CSARDYPEGAYEQYF	TGCAGTGCTAGAGACTACCCTGAGGGGGCTTACGAGCAGTACTTC
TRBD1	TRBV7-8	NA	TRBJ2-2	CASRPGQGGTGELFF	TGTGCCAGCAGACCGGGACAGGGAGGAACCGGGGAGCTGTTTTTT
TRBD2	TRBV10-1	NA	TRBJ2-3	CASSGTSGAMDTQYF	TGCGCCAGCAGTGGGACTAGCGGGGCTATGGATACGCAGTATTTT
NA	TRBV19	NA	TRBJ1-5	CASNGPLEASQHF	TGTGCCAGTAATGGACCCCTAGAGGCATCCCAGCATTTT
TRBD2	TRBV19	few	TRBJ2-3	CASTPSGVDTQYF	TGTGCCAGTACCCCTAGCGGGGTAGATACGCAGTATTTT
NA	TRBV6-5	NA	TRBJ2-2	CASCFSVQFANTGELFF	TGTGCCAGCTGTTTTTCAGTCCAGTTCGCGAACACCGGGGAGCTGTTTTTT
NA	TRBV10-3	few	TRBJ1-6	CAIRTGLDSPLHF	TGTGCCATCAGGACGGGACTGGATTCACCCCTCCACTTT
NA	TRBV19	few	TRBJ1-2	CASSIRGDYGYTF	TGTGCCAGTAGTATACGGGGCGACTATGGCTACACCTTC
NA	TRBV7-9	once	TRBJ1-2	CASSLAGRGIDYGYTF	TGTGCCAGCAGCTTGGCCGGGAGGGGGATAGACTATGGCTACACCTTC
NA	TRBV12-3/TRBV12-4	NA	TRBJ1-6	CASSTRSRYNSPLHF	TGTGCCAGCAGTACCAGGTCCCGTTATAATTCACCCCTCCACTTT
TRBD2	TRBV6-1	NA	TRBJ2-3	CASSEGTSGGYTQYF	TGTGCCAGCAGTGAAGGGACTAGCGGGGGATATACGCAGTATTTT
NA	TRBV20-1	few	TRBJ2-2	CSARGAGRGWELFF	TGCAGTGCTAGGGGGGCAGGGAGGGGATGGGAGCTGTTTTTT
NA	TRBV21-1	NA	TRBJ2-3	CASSKGTSPPDTQYF	TGTGCCAGCAGCAAGGGGACTAGCCCCCCAGATACGCAGTATTTT
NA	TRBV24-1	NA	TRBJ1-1	CATSSTLVFGGAFF	TGTGCCACCAGTTCTACCCTAGTGTTTGGAGGAGCTTTCTTT
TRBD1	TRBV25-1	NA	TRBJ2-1	CAKGQNEQFF	TGTGCCAAGGGACAGAATGAGCAGTTCTTC
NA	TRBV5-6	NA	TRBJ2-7	CASSSTDGSGEYEQYF	TGTGCCAGCAGCTCAACGGACGGGTCAGGGGAGTACGAGCAGTACTTC
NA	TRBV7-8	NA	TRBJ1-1	CASSLGNMNTEAFF	TGTGCCAGCAGCTTAGGGAATATGAACACTGAAGCTTTCTTT
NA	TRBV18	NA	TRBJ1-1	CASSPRGAETEAFF	TGTGCCAGCTCACCCAGGGGCGCTGAGACTGAAGCTTTCTTT
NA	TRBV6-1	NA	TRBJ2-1	CASSERVSSYNEQFF	TGTGCCAGCAGCGAGCGGGTGAGCTCCTACAATGAGCAGTTCTTC
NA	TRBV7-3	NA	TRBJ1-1	CASSLNRDTEAFF	TGTGCCAGCAGCTTAAACAGGGATACTGAAGCTTTCTTT
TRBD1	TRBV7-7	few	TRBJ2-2	CASSSDLTGGGTGELFF	TGTGCCAGCAGCTCCGACCTGACAGGGGGAGGAACCGGGGAGCTGTTTTTT
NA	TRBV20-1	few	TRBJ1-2	CSARDFRAPDGYTF	TGCAGTGCTAGAGATTTCAGGGCGCCGGATGGCTACACCTTC
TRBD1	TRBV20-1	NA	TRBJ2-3	CSALDRGVDTQYF	TGCAGTGCGTTGGACAGGGGGGTAGATACGCAGTATTTT
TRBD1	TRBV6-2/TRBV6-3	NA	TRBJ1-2	CASSPGQGKGYGYTF	TGTGCCAGCAGTCCCGGACAGGGGAAGGGGTATGGCTACACCTTC
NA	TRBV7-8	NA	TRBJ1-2	CASSQWAGQWLGNTF	TGTGCCAGCAGCCAATGGGCTGGGCAATGGTTGGGGAACACCTTC
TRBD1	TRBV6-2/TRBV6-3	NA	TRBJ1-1	CASRRQGGNTEAFF	TGTGCCAGCAGAAGACAGGGGGGGAACACTGAAGCTTTCTTT
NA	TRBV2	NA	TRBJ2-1	CASSEVPGRNSYNEQFF	TGTGCCAGCAGTGAAGTCCCCGGCAGGAACTCCTACAATGAGCAGTTCTTC
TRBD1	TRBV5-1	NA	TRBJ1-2	CASSLAQGAGGYTF	TGCGCCAGCAGCTTGGCACAGGGGGCGGGAGGCTACACCTTC
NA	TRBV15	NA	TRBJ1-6	CATSMPGTSPLHF	TGTGCCACCAGCATGCCAGGGACCTCACCCCTCCACTTT
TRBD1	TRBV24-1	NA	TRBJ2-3	CATSVGGQGTDTQYF	TGTGCCACCAGTGTCGGTGGACAGGGCACAGATACGCAGTATTTT
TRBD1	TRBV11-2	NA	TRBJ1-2	CASSIGQGPGYTF	TGTGCCAGCAGCATAGGACAGGGGCCCGGCTACACCTTC
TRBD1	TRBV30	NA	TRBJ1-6	CAWAGQGNSPLHF	TGTGCCTGGGCGGGACAGGGAAATTCACCCCTCCACTTT
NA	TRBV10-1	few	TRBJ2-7	CASSPSGIAIYEQYF	TGCGCCAGCAGTCCAAGCGGCATAGCCATCTACGAGCAGTACTTC
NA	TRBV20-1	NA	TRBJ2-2	CSARPVGTARLTGELFF	TGCAGTGCTAGACCCGTAGGCACAGCAAGACTCACCGGGGAGCTGTTTTTT
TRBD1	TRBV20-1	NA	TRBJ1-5	CSARDASRQGLGNQPQHF	TGCAGTGCTAGAGACGCCTCGAGACAGGGGCTTGGCAATCAGCCCCAGCATTTT
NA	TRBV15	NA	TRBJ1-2	CATSRDGPYGYTF	TGTGCCACCAGCAGAGATGGCCCCTATGGCTACACCTTC
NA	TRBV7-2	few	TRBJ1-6	CASKPHSGSSPLHF	TGTGCCAGCAAGCCTCACAGCGGCTCTTCACCCCTCCACTTT
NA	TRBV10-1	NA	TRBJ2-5	CASSGDTLGETQYF	TGCGCCAGCAGTGGCGACACTCTAGGGGAGACCCAGTACTTC
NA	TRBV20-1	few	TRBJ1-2	CSASAGLNYGYTF	TGCAGTGCCTCAGCTGGACTGAACTATGGCTACACCTTC
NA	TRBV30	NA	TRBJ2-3	CAWSAGADTQYF	TGTGCCTGGAGTGCGGGGGCAGATACGCAGTATTTT
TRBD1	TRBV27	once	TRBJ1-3	CASSLRGQGSRGSGNTIYF	TGTGCCAGCAGCCTCCGGGGACAGGGTAGTCGAGGTTCTGGAAACACCATATATTTT
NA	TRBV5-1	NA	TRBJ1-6	CASSTPGVASPLHF	TGCGCCAGCAGCACTCCGGGGGTTGCTTCACCCCTCCACTTT
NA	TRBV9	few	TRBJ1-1	CASSEAGGAVAEAFF	TGTGCCAGCAGCGAAGCGGGGGGCGCGGTCGCTGAAGCTTTCTTT
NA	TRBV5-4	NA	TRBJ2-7	CASSLRPSTYEQYF	TGTGCCAGCAGCTTAAGACCGTCCACCTACGAGCAGTACTTC
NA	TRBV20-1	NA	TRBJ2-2	CSARDPRTANTGELFF	TGCAGTGCTAGAGACCCAAGGACAGCCAACACCGGGGAGCTGTTTTTT
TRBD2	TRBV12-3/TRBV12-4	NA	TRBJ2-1	CASSLRSGGALEQFF	TGTGCCAGCAGTTTAAGGAGCGGGGGGGCCCTTGAGCAGTTCTTC
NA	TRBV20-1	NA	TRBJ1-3	CSALLRGITGNTIYF	TGCAGTGCCCTCCTCAGGGGTATCACTGGAAACACCATATATTTT
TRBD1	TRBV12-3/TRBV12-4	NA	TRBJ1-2	CASSGTGLALGGYTF	TGTGCCAGCAGTGGGACAGGGTTAGCTCTTGGTGGCTACACCTTC
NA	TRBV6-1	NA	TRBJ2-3	CVSSSRDSTDTQYF	TGTGTCAGCAGTAGTCGGGACAGCACAGATACGCAGTATTTT
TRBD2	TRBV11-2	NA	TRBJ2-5	CASSPRTTSGEETQYF	TGTGCCAGCAGCCCGAGAACGACTAGCGGGGAAGAGACCCAGTACTTC
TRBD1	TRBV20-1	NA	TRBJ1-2	CSARLTGANYGYTF	TGCAGTGCTAGACTTACAGGGGCTAACTATGGCTACACCTTC
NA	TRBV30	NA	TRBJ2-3	CAWKMQGIRTDTQYF	TGTGCCTGGAAGATGCAGGGCATACGCACAGATACGCAGTATTTT
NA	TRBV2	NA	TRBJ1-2	CASSDSKGGGGYTF	TGTGCCAGCAGTGATTCGAAAGGGGGAGGCGGCTACACCTTC